These 26 T cell receptor beta chains came from one sample sequenced in a study of beta chain features in type 1 diabetes (dated by TCRdb to between 2018 and 2020). Overall results and qualifications from the work: Type 1 diabetes patients showed a moderate but significant shortening of TCRB CDR3 length in all four CD4+ subsets.

The protocol used for the library was the immunoSEQ multiplex PCR assay. The entire amount of isolated RNA was reverse transcribed using the High Capacity cDNA Reverse Transcription Kit, so the sequenced TCRB transcripts were expressed ones. Held by TCRdb, this immuneACCESS table contains in-frame sequences only and omits some clones. Under half of the omission traces to an unresolved V gene where checked; the cause of the rest is unknown. The sample table shows some 350,000 clones, and 8% to 10% are seen once. Of the sample, about 0.63% falls within the top ten clones. Antigens of these TCRs are unknown. Sequenced: central memory CD4+ T cells from blood. The origin of the receptors is a man aged 25-45 years with type 1 diabetes.

CDR3 residues: CASSLRLDTEAFF. The CDR3 DNA reads TGTGCCAGCAGCTTAAGGCTTGACACTGAAGCTTTCTTT. The J gene is TRBJ1-1, the V gene TRBV11-2; no firm D call. CDR3 size: 13 residues. Germline V gene sequence: CDR1 SGHAT, CDR2 FQNNGV. Trimming pared 2 bases from V and 3 bases from J, leaving 7 bases between.

In its sample, this clone was seen a few times. V and J are TRBV28 and TRBJ2-7; 7 bases align to TRBD1. CDR3 size: 14 residues. V shed 9 bases and J 1 base; nucleotides not matched to a gene: 9. Looked up from germline, CDR1 is MDHEN and CDR2 is SYDVKM. The CDR3 here is CASSRDSISYEQYF. The CDR3 DNA is TGTGCCAGTTCCCGGGACAGTATTTCCTACGAGCAGTACTTC.

This clone was counted a few times. CDR3 residues: CASSLQGVSNQPQHF. The CDR3 DNA follows: TGTGCCAGCAGCCTACAGGGGGTGAGCAATCAGCCCCAGCATTTT. J is TRBJ1-5 and V is TRBV7-2; 8 bases map to TRBD1. Looked up from germline, CDR1 is SGHTA and CDR2 is FQGNSA. CDR3 length: 15 amino acids. Trimming at V came to 5 bases and at J to 1 base, leaving 4 bases not matched to a gene.

This clone was seen a few times. This rearrangement joins TRBV7-2 to TRBJ2-5, with a tentative D call TRBD1 (6 bases). The last part of the DNA fits TRBJ2-7 better; the J call may be wrong. The CDR3 totals 14 residues. Germline-derived CDR1 and CDR2 are SGHTA and FQGNSA. The DNA for the CDR3 is TGTGCCAGCAGCTTGTACAGGGCTTCCTACGAGCAGTACTTC. This codes for CASSLYRASYEQYF.

In this sample, this clone turned up a few times. The chain is built from TRBV6-5 and TRBJ1-6; 8 nucleotides match TRBD1. There are 14 residues in the CDR3. The V and J ends lost 5 bases and 5 bases, in that order; junction bases with no gene match: 2. The germline gives CDR1 MNHEY, CDR2 SVGAGI. This CDR3 is CASSRQGNNSPLHF. The CDR3 region has the DNA TGTGCCAGCAGTAGACAGGGGAATAATTCACCCCTCCACTTT.

The sample holds a few counts of this clone. The rearrangement joins TRBV28 to TRBJ1-2; TRBD1 aligns across 9 bases. The V gene's germline CDR1 is MDHEN and CDR2 SYDVKM. This CDR3 has 12 amino acids. With 6 bases clipped from V and 10 bases from J, the junction kept 6 bases outside the gene matches. CDR3 in amino acids: CASRGTGNNYTF. The CDR3 region has the DNA TGTGCCAGCAGGGGGACAGGGAACAACTACACCTTC.

The V and J genes are TRBV7-2 and TRBJ1-1; unclear D gene. This CDR3 contains 13 residues. Germline V gene lookup returns CDR1 SGHTA and CDR2 FQGNSA. Trimming took 5 bases from V and 4 from J, leaving 11 bases between them. CDR3 nucleotides: TGTGCCAGCAGCCAGCAGACGGCCACTGAAGCTTTCTTT. Translating gives CASSQQTATEAFF.

This clone was seen more than once but under ten times. The chain uses TRBV7-2 and TRBJ2-3, with 12 bases lining up with TRBD2. The CDR3 has 16 residues. Germline V gene data show CDR1 as SGHTA and CDR2 as FQGNSA. V trimming: 2 bases; J trimming: 3 bases; junction bases outside the gene matches: 3. The CDR3 region is CASSLKTSGGTDTQYF. Here the CDR3 DNA reads TGTGCCAGCAGCTTAAAAACTAGCGGGGGGACAGATACGCAGTATTTT.

This clone was detected a few times. This rearrangement joins TRBV6-5 to TRBJ1-2; D is unresolved. From germline, CDR1 is MNHEY and CDR2 SVGAGI. Trimming cost V 5 bases and J 4 bases, with 14 bases left between them. CDR3 size: 14 residues. CDR3 DNA sequence: TGTGCCAGCAGTGTGCTCCTGGGTGGCTATGGCTACACCTTC. This gives the protein CASSVLLGGYGYTF.

This clone was picked up a small number of times. The chain carries TRBV5-1 and TRBJ2-1; 11 nucleotides agree with TRBD2. V dropped 0 bases and J dropped 8; count of bases not matched to a gene: 4. The CDR3 covers 15 residues. The V gene's germline CDR1 is SGHRS and CDR2 YFSETQ. CDR3 sequence reads: CASSLELAGVDEQFF. CDR3 DNA: TGCGCCAGCAGCTTGGAACTAGCGGGAGTTGATGAGCAGTTCTTC.

This clone has more than one count but fewer than ten. The chain links TRBV10-3 to TRBJ1-4, with 7 bases matching TRBD1. J gave up 8 bases and V 6 bases, and 9 bases lay outside the gene matches. The CDR3 runs to 14 residues. Germline V gives CDR1 ENHRY, CDR2 SYGVKD. The CDR3 sequence: CAIRPSGGREKLFF. DNA for the CDR3: TGTGCCATCAGACCATCAGGGGGTAGAGAAAAACTGTTTTTT.

This clone was observed a few times. The rearrangement links TRBV4-2 to TRBJ2-2; maybe TRBD1 (6 bases). This CDR3 region has 17 residues. Germline V gene sequence: CDR1 LGHNA, CDR2 YNFKEQ. V lost 0 bases and J lost 7, with 18 bases in between. DNA for the CDR3: TGTGCCAGCAGCCAAGATAACCGTAGACAGGCGAACGGGGAGCTGTTTTTT. This sequence encodes CASSQDNRRQANGELFF.

V gene TRBV7-8 combines with J gene TRBJ1-2, with D perhaps matching TRBD1 (5 bases). Trimming cost V 5 bases and J 4 bases, with 5 bases left between them. The germline gives CDR1 SGHVS, CDR2 FQNEAQ. The CDR3 runs to 11 residues. CDR3: CASSQGYGYTF. The DNA of the CDR3 is TGTGCCAGCAGCCAGGGCTATGGCTACACCTTC.

This clone was counted only a few times. The rearrangement links TRBV6-4 to TRBJ2-7, with D possibly being TRBD1 (5 bases). This CDR3 contains 13 residues. Looked up from germline, CDR1 is MRHNA and CDR2 is SNTAGT. The germline V and J ends were trimmed by 6 bases and 3 bases, with 12 bases remaining between them. CDR3 DNA sequence: TGTGCCAGCAGGGAACCAGACAGCTACGAGCAGTACTTC. Translating gives CASREPDSYEQYF.

This clone was detected only a few times. The chain employs TRBV11-3 and TRBJ1-1; D not resolved. CDR1 and CDR2 (germline): SGHNT, YENEEA. The CDR3 length is 13 residues. V was trimmed by 0 bases and J by 4 bases, leaving 6 bases between them. CDR3 sequence (DNA): TGTGCCAGCAGCTTAGAGATTGGCACTGAAGCTTTCTTT. It translates to CASSLEIGTEAFF.

V usage is TRBV5-1 and J usage is TRBJ2-3, with D perhaps TRBD1 (5 bases). Trimming shortened V by 3 bases and J by 5 bases, and 16 bases separated the two germline ends. This CDR3 has 15 residues. Looked up from germline, CDR1 is SGHRS and CDR2 is YFSETQ. CDR3 loop: CASSSLVAQGDTQYF. The CDR3 nucleotides read TGCGCCAGCAGCTCATTGGTAGCTCAGGGAGATACGCAGTATTTT.

The chain couples TRBV10-3 to TRBJ2-4; 8 nucleotides line up with TRBD1. V shed 6 bases and J 7 bases; nucleotides not matched to a gene: 5. Germline CDR1 is ENHRY and CDR2 is SYGVKD. The CDR3 consists of 13 residues. In DNA, the CDR3 is TGTGCCATCAGGGAGGACAGGGAGAACATTCAGTACTTC. Translation: CAIREDRENIQYF.

The chain has TRBV7-9 and TRBJ1-2; no reliable D call. This CDR3 is built from 15 residues. V was trimmed by 2 bases and J by 1 base, leaving 11 bases between them. CDR1 is SEHNR and CDR2 is FQNEAQ in the germline V gene (reference sequence). The CDR3 bases are TGTGCCAGCAGCTTAAACCTTCTCGTTAACTATGGCTACACCTTC. It is translated as CASSLNLLVNYGYTF.

The chain joins TRBV7-2 to TRBJ2-2; D gene uncertain. CDR3 length: 13 residues. The V end was cut by 0 bases, the J end by 3 bases, with 2 bases between. From germline, CDR1 is SGHTA and CDR2 FQGNSA. The CDR3 here is CASSLAHTGELFF. CDR3 nucleotide sequence: TGTGCCAGCAGCTTAGCGCACACCGGGGAGCTGTTTTTT. The variable domain in full, completed from reference TRBV7-2 and TRBJ2-2, reads GAGVSQSPSNKVTEKGKDVELRCDPISGHTALYWYRQSLGQGLEFLIYFQGNSAPDKSGLPSDRFSAERTGGSVSTLTIQRTQQEDSAVYLCASSLAHTGELFFGEGSRLTVL.

This clone has a count of ten or more. V and J are TRBV19 and TRBJ2-7; 8 nucleotides match TRBD1. The CDR3 loop spans 14 amino acids. Germline values: CDR1 LNHDA, CDR2 SQIVND (reference sequence). Unmatched junction bases numbered 5, after V lost 4 bases and J lost 3 bases. The CDR3 bases are TGTGCCAGTAGTACGGGACAGGATCGCTACGAGCAGTACTTC. Protein product: CASSTGQDRYEQYF. The full variable domain, completed using reference TRBV19 and TRBJ2-7, is DGGITQSPKYLFRKEGQNVTLSCEQNLNHDAMYWYRQDPGQGLRLIYYSQIVNDFQKGDIAEGYSVSREKKESFPLTVTSAQKNPTAFYLCASSTGQDRYEQYFGPGTRLTVT.

This clone turned up a few times. The rearrangement joins TRBV11-2 to TRBJ1-1, with TRBD1 identical over 8 bases. The CDR3 runs to 12 residues. J gave up 10 bases and V 3 bases, and 4 bases lay outside the gene matches. Germline-derived CDR1 and CDR2 are SGHAT and FQNNGV. CDR3 DNA sequence: TGTGCCAGCAGCTTGCAAACAGGGGGAGCTTTCTTT. Its translation is CASSLQTGGAFF.

This clone was seen at least ten times. The chain has TRBV4-1 and TRBJ2-5, with D possibly called TRBD1 or TRBD2 (5 bases each). Trimming took off 4 bases at V and 5 bases at J, with 17 bases between the two ends. The germline V gene has CDR1 MGHRA and CDR2 YSYEKL. This CDR3 contains 15 residues. CDR3 region: CASSPLRDGLETQYF. In DNA form, the CDR3 reads TGCGCCAGCAGCCCTCTCCGGGACGGCCTGGAGACCCAGTACTTC.

This clone was found a few times. The chain couples TRBV6-6 to TRBJ1-5, with TRBD1 identical over 8 bases. This CDR3 region has 16 residues. Germline V gives CDR1 MNHNY, CDR2 SVGAGI (reference sequence). With V trimmed by 10 bases and J by 3 bases, 14 bases remained unmatched. The CDR3 sequence: CATGSGTGQINQPQHF. As DNA, the CDR3 is TGTGCCACCGGATCCGGGACAGGACAGATCAATCAGCCCCAGCATTTT.

With regard to this clone: A single base separates this from a much larger clone, so it may be a read error. This chain connects TRBV11-3 to TRBJ2-5, with D unclear. Germline values: CDR1 SGHNT, CDR2 YENEEA. Trimming stripped 0 bases from V and 5 bases from J, with 4 bases between. This CDR3 region has 12 residues. In nucleotides, the CDR3 is TGTGCCAGCAGCTTAGATCGGGAGACCCAGTACTTC. Translation: CASSLDRETQYF.

This clone came up a few times. The gene calls are TRBV6-1 and TRBJ2-3; a possible D gene is TRBD2 (5 bases). The CDR3 totals 15 residues. Trimming left V 2 bases short and J 9 bases short, with 18 bases between. Per germline, CDR1 MNHNS and CDR2 SASEGT. The CDR3 DNA reads TGTGCCAGCAGTGAATCAAGATTATCGACGGGAACGCAGTATTTT. Translated, it gives CASSESRLSTGTQYF.

The rearrangement uses TRBV10-3 and TRBJ1-1; perhaps TRBD1 as D (5 bases). With 5 bases removed from V and 3 bases from J, the gap between germline ends came to 13 bases. CDR1 ENHRY and CDR2 SYGVKD come from the germline V gene. The CDR3 extends over 14 amino acids. CDR3 residues: CAISPQGGDTEAFF. The CDR3 region has the DNA TGTGCCATCAGTCCACAAGGAGGGGACACTGAAGCTTTCTTT.